One and the same sample provided the 18 T cell receptor beta chains below, sequenced in a study of shared clonotypes between healthy human individuals. Clones were sequenced by immunoSEQ multiplex PCR, and TCRdb holds only the in-frame ones, with some missing. Of approximately 320,000 clones listed, over 75% were seen once; the top ten hold around 16%. The sequenced sample consisted of memory CD8+ T cells sorted from blood. Indicated subset: CD45RO+ cells pooled with CCR7-negative TemRA cells. The receptors originated from a man between 18 and 35 years old in good health.

This chain connects TRBV11-2 to TRBJ1-5, with D hard to call. The CDR3 extends over 16 amino acids. Per germline, CDR1 SGHAT and CDR2 FQNNGV. V gave up 0 bases and J gave up 0 bases, with 9 bases separating them. The CDR3 is CASSLDPRDSNQPQHF. CDR3 nucleotides: TGTGCCAGCAGCTTAGATCCCCGGGATAGCAATCAGCCCCAGCATTTT.

The chain combines TRBV7-6 with TRBJ2-7, with D unclear. Trimming removed 5 bases from V and 1 base from J, with 12 bases in between. The CDR3 is 14 amino acids. CDR1 is SGHVS and CDR2 is FNYEAQ in the germline V gene. Here the CDR3 reads CASSPRTLSYEQYF. The CDR3 region has the DNA TGTGCCAGCAGCCCGCGAACATTATCCTACGAGCAGTACTTC.

The rearrangement joins TRBV7-9 to TRBJ2-1; perhaps TRBD2 as D (5 bases). Trimming cost V 1 base and J 1 base, with 11 bases left between them. Germline V gene data show CDR1 as SEHNR and CDR2 as FQNEAQ (reference sequence). There are 16 residues in the CDR3. CDR3 coding DNA: TGTGCCAGCAGCTTAGGAGCGGTAGTATCCTACAATGAGCAGTTCTTC. Translated, it gives CASSLGAVVSYNEQFF.

V gene TRBV27 combines with J gene TRBJ2-7; D may match TRBD1 or TRBD2 (6 bases each). Per germline, CDR1 MNHEY and CDR2 SMNVEV (reference sequence). V shed 5 bases and J shed 3 bases, with 20 bases lying between them. CDR3 length equals 16 residues. The CDR3 sequence is CASSPSSGEDNYEQYF. The CDR3 DNA sequence: TGTGCCAGCAGTCCCTCGTCAGGGGAGGACAACTACGAGCAGTACTTC.

The gene calls are TRBV7-9 and TRBJ2-5; tentatively, D is TRBD1 (6 bases). V lost 5 bases, J lost 1 base, and 11 bases lay in between. This CDR3 has 14 residues. Germline values: CDR1 SEHNR, CDR2 FQNEAQ (reference sequence). The CDR3 region has the DNA TGTGCCAGCAGCCCGTTGGACAGCCAAGAGACCCAGTACTTC. Its translation is CASSPLDSQETQYF. Filled out from reference TRBV7-9 and TRBJ2-5, the complete variable domain reads DTGVSQNPRHKITKRGQNVTFRCDPISEHNRLYWYRQTLGQGPEFLTYFQNEAQLEKSRLLSDRFSAERPKGSFSTLEIQRTEQGDSAMYLCASSPLDSQETQYFGPGTRLLVL.

CDR3 sequence (DNA): TGCAGCGTCGAGACAGGGGGCGGGAAGACCCAGTACTTC. It encodes CSVETGGGKTQYF. The V gene is TRBV29-1, the J gene TRBJ2-5; 10 bases match TRBD1. J lost 6 bases, V lost 6 bases, and 7 bases had no gene match. Germline CDR1 SQVTM, CDR2 ANQGSEA. This CDR3 has 13 residues.

V usage is TRBV5-1 and J usage is TRBJ2-7; the D is unclear. Trimming took 4 bases from V and 2 from J, leaving 19 bases between them. Germline V CDR1 and CDR2: SGHRS, YFSETQ. The CDR3 covers 16 residues. The DNA of the CDR3 is TGCGCCAGCAGCCTCCCGGACGGACGAATAGCCTACGAGCAGTACTTC. This gives the protein CASSLPDGRIAYEQYF.

V usage is TRBV28 and J usage is TRBJ1-3, with D tentatively TRBD1 (5 bases). The germline gives CDR1 MDHEN, CDR2 SYDVKM. Trimming stripped 2 bases from V and 9 bases from J, with 17 bases between. The CDR3 is 15 residues long. The DNA of the CDR3 is TGTGCCAGCAGTTTACCCAGGACAAGTTCGGGCACCATATATTTT. Translating it yields CASSLPRTSSGTIYF.

The rearrangement links TRBV10-1 to TRBJ2-3, with D unclear. V lost 4 bases to trimming and J lost 0 bases, with 8 bases between them. The germline V gene encodes CDR1 WNHNN and CDR2 SYGVQD (reference sequence). CDR3 length: 14 residues. The CDR3 nucleotides read TGCGCCAGCAGTGTTACGACTAGCACAGATACGCAGTATTTT. Amino acids: CASSVTTSTDTQYF.

The chain recombines TRBV30 with TRBJ1-2; D gene uncertain. Germline CDR1 and CDR2: GTSNPN and SVGIG (reference sequence). The V gene lost 2 bases and the J gene lost 8 bases, with 9 bases spanning the gap. This CDR3 comprises 11 residues. This chain's CDR3 is CAWSPPKGYTF. Written as DNA, the CDR3 is TGTGCCTGGAGTCCCCCTAAGGGCTACACCTTC.

This chain connects TRBV4-1 to TRBJ2-7; D is possibly TRBD2 (5 bases). This CDR3 is built from 15 residues. Deletions cut 1 base from V and 6 bases from J, with 16 bases between. Germline CDR1 is MGHRA and CDR2 is YSYEKL. The CDR3 sequence is CASSQAFPSFGEQYF. Here the CDR3 DNA reads TGCGCCAGCAGCCAAGCTTTTCCTAGCTTTGGCGAGCAGTACTTC.

The chain links TRBV7-8 to TRBJ2-7; a weak D match, TRBD1 (6 bases). The CDR3 runs 15 residues. CDR1 and CDR2 (germline): SGHVS, FQNEAQ. Between the trimmed V and J ends, which lost 5 bases and 4 bases, there was a span of 18 bases. The CDR3 coding sequence is TGTGCCAGCAGCGTGTGGTGGGGGCAGTTTTACGAGCAGTACTTC. Encoded protein: CASSVWWGQFYEQYF.

The rearrangement uses TRBV4-3 and TRBJ1-5; D remains unclear. The CDR3 runs 14 residues. V was shortened by 1 base and J by 10 bases, with 14 bases between the two germline ends. Germline CDR1 reads LGHNA; CDR2 reads YSLEER. The CDR3 DNA reads as TGCGCCAGCAGCCAAGGGGTTCTCTCGCCCCCCCAGCATTTT. It encodes CASSQGVLSPPQHF.

This chain connects TRBV18 to TRBJ1-4; TRBD1 is a possible D gene (5 bases). The length of the CDR3 is 16 residues. V was trimmed by 5 bases and J by 7 bases, leaving 20 bases between them. Germline assignment: CDR1 KGHSH and CDR2 LQKENI. The CDR3 sequence is CASSSIAAGVFEKLFF. The CDR3 coding sequence is TGTGCCAGCTCATCAATCGCGGCGGGGGTCTTTGAAAAACTGTTTTTT.

The rearrangement uses TRBV25-1 and TRBJ2-3; D is unclear. Germline V lookup: CDR1 MGHDK, CDR2 SYGVNS. V lost 1 base and J lost 2, with 10 bases in between. CDR3 length: 15 amino acids. The CDR3 loop is CASSESLGFTDTQYF. The DNA for the CDR3 is TGTGCCAGCAGTGAATCACTTGGGTTCACAGATACGCAGTATTTT.

The chain uses TRBV7-2 and TRBJ2-1; D is possibly TRBD1 or TRBD2 (5 bases each). The CDR3 contains 15 residues. The V end was cut by 5 bases, the J end by 10 bases, with 21 bases between. In germline, CDR1 is SGHTA, CDR2 FQGNSA. Written as DNA, the CDR3 is TGTGCCAGCAGCCTAGGGGACGGAGGTGAATGGGAGCAGTTCTTC. It translates to CASSLGDGGEWEQFF.

V gene TRBV19 combines with J gene TRBJ2-1; D is undetermined. The germline V gene encodes CDR1 LNHDA and CDR2 SQIVND (reference sequence). This CDR3 is 11 amino acids long. V was trimmed by 3 bases and J by 7 bases, leaving 4 bases between them. The CDR3 loop is CASSILNEQFF. For the CDR3, the DNA is TGTGCCAGTAGTATTTTGAATGAGCAGTTCTTC.

The sample holds many counts of this clone. CDR3 amino acids: CASSPYSGPAYEQYF. For the CDR3, the DNA is TGTGCCAGCAGCCCCTATAGCGGTCCTGCCTACGAGCAGTACTTC. The chain is built from TRBV7-8 and TRBJ2-7; perhaps TRBD2 as D (6 bases). The CDR3 loop spans 15 amino acids. V lost 5 bases to trimming and J lost 2 bases, with 16 bases between them. The germline V gene has CDR1 SGHVS and CDR2 FQNEAQ.